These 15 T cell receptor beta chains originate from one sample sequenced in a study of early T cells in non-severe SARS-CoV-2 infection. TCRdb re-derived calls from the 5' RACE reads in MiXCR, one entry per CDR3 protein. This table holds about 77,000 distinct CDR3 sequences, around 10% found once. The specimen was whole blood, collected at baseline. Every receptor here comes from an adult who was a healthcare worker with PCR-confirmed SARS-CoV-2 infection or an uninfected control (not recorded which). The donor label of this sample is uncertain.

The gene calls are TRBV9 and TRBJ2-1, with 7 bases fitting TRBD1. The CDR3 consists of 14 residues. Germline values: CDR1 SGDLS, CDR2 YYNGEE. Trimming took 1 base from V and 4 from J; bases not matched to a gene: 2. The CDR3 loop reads CASSVSGQYNEQFF. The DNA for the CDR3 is TGTGCCAGCAGCGTATCGGGACAGTACAATGAGCAGTTCTTC.

The CDR3 region is CASSLGLTYDEQYF. CDR3 DNA: TGCGCCAGCAGCCTTGGACTGACCTACGACGAGCAGTACTTC. This sequence joins TRBV5-1 and TRBJ2-7, with TRBD2 as a possible D gene (5 bases). This CDR3 comprises 14 residues. Between the trimmed V and J ends, which lost 4 bases and 5 bases, there was a span of 16 bases. CDR1 SGHRS and CDR2 YFSETQ come from the germline V gene.

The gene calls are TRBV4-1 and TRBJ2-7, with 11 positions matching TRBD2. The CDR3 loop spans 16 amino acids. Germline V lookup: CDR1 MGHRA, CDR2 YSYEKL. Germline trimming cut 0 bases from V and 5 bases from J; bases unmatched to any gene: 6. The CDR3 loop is CASSQDRPSGRNEQYF. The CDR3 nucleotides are TGCGCCAGCAGCCAAGATCGCCCTAGCGGGAGGAACGAGCAGTACTTC.

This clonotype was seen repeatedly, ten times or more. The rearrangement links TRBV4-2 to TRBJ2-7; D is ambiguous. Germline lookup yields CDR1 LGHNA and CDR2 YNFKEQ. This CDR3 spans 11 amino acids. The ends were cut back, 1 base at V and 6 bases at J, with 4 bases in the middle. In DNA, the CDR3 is TGTGCCAGCAGCCAAGGTGTCGAGCAGTACTTC. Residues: CASSQGVEQYF.

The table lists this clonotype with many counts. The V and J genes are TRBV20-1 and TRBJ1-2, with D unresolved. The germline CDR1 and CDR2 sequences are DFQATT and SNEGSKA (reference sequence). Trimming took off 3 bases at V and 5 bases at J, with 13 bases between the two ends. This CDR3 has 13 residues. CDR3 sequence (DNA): TGCAGTGCTAGTGAGGCGCTTAGTTATGGCTACACCTTC. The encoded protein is CSASEALSYGYTF.

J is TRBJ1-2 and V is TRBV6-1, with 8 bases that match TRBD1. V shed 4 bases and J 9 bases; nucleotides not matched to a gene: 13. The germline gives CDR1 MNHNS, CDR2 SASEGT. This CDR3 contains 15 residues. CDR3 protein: CASSGPTGDKTSYTF. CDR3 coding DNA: TGTGCCAGCAGTGGGCCGACAGGGGATAAGACGAGCTACACCTTC.

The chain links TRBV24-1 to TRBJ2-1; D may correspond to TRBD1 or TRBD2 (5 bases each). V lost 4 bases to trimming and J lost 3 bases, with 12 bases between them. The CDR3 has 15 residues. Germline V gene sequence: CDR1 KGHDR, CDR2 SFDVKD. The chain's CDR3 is CATSESRGLYNEQFF. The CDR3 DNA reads TGTGCCACCAGTGAATCCCGGGGCCTCTACAATGAGCAGTTCTTC.

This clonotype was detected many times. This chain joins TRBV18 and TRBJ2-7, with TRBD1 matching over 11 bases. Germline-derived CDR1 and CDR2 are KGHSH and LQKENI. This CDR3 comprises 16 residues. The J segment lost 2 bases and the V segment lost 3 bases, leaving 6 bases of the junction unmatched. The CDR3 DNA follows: TGTGCCAGCTCACCCTCCGGGACAGGGGGTACCTACGAGCAGTACTTC. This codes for CASSPSGTGGTYEQYF.

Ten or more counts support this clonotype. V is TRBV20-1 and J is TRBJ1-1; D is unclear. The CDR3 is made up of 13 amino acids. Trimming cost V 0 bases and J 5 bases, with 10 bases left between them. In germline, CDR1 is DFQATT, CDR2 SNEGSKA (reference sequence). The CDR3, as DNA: TGCAGTGCTAGAGATGGGTGGGTTACTGAAGCTTTCTTT. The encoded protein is CSARDGWVTEAFF.

The CDR3 protein is CASSQVGQGLRNSPLHF. The CDR3 DNA is TGCGCCAGCAGCCAAGTGGGACAGGGACTTCGGAATTCACCCCTCCACTTT. The rearrangement joins TRBV4-1 to TRBJ1-6; 9 nucleotides line up with TRBD1. The germline V gene encodes CDR1 MGHRA and CDR2 YSYEKL. Germline trimming cut 1 base from V and 7 bases from J; bases unmatched to any gene: 8. The CDR3 sequence is 17 residues long.

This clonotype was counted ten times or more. The CDR3 here is CASSLAGVTHEQYF. The CDR3 nucleotides read TGTGCCAGCAGTTTAGCGGGAGTTACCCACGAGCAGTACTTC. This chain links TRBV6-2 or TRBV6-3 with TRBJ2-7; 9 bases fit TRBD2. The CDR3 runs to 14 residues. CDR1 MNHEY and CDR2 SVGEGT come from the germline V gene. J lost 5 bases, V lost 4 bases, and 6 bases had no gene match.

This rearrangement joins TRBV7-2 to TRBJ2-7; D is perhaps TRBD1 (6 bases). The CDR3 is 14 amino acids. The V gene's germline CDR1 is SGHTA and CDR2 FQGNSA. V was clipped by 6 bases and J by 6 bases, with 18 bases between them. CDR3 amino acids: CASSLTTGKSEQYF. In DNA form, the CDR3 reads TGTGCCAGCAGTTTGACCACAGGGAAGAGCGAGCAGTACTTC.

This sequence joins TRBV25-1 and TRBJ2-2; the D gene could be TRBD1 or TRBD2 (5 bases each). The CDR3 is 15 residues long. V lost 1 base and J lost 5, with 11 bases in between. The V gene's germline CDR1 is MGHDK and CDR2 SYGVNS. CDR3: CASSEWGTATGELFF. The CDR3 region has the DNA TGTGCCAGCAGTGAATGGGGGACGGCGACCGGGGAGCTGTTTTTT.

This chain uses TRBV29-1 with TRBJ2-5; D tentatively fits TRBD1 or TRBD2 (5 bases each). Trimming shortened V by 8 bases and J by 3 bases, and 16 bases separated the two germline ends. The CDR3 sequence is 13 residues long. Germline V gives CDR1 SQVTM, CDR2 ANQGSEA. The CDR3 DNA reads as TGCAGCTCCGGGACCTTTCTTGAAGAGACCCAGTACTTC. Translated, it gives CSSGTFLEETQYF.

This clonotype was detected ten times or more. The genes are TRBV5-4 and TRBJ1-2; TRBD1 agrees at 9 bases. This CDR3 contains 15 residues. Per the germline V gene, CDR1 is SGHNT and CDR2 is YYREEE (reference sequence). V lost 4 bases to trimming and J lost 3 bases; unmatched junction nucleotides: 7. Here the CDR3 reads CASSVGTGNHYGYTF. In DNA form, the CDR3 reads TGTGCCAGCAGCGTCGGGACAGGGAATCACTATGGCTACACCTTC.